The 8 T cell receptor beta chains below were found in one sample sequenced in a study of blood T cell repertoires in COVID-19. The data were produced by immunoSEQ multiplex PCR, yet TCRdb's version contains in-frame clones alone and is incomplete. The sample contains around 250,000 clones, 80% to 90% of which appear only once. Specimen: peripheral blood. These receptors came from a middle-aged woman who had recovered from COVID-19.

This chain connects TRBV6-1 to TRBJ1-1; D may be TRBD1 (5 bases). The CDR3 length is 15 residues. Germline values: CDR1 MNHNS, CDR2 SASEGT. V was pared by 3 bases and J by 1 base, with 12 bases between. CDR3 protein: CASSEPPGGNTEAFF. In DNA form, the CDR3 reads TGTGCCAGCAGTGAGCCCCCCGGGGGGAACACTGAAGCTTTCTTT.

This rearrangement joins TRBV20-1 to TRBJ2-5; TRBD2 matches at 8 bases. Trimming at V came to 3 bases and at J to 4 bases, leaving 4 bases not matched to a gene. CDR1 DFQATT and CDR2 SNEGSKA come from the germline V gene (reference sequence). There are 13 residues in the CDR3. The CDR3 loop reads CSASFAGGETQYF. CDR3 DNA sequence: TGCAGTGCTAGTTTTGCGGGAGGAGAGACCCAGTACTTC.

The V and J genes are TRBV2 and TRBJ1-3; 7 bases are shared with TRBD1. The CDR3 has 16 amino acids. The trim removed 4 bases at V and 0 bases at J, leaving 6 bases unmatched. Germline V gives CDR1 SNHLY, CDR2 FYNNEI. CDR3 residues: CASSGQGVGSGNTIYF. DNA of the CDR3: TGTGCCAGCAGTGGTCAGGGGGTCGGCTCTGGAAACACCATATATTTT.

This clone appeared a single time. The chain carries TRBV2 and TRBJ2-7, with a weak D call TRBD2 (5 bases). Germline V gene lookup returns CDR1 SNHLY and CDR2 FYNNEI. V was pared by 5 bases and J by 1 base, with 24 bases between. This CDR3 has 18 amino acids. DNA of the CDR3: TGTGCCAGCAGTCCATTAGCGCGCACCCCGGTCGGGTCCTACGAGCAGTACTTC. Its translation is CASSPLARTPVGSYEQYF.

The J gene is TRBJ2-6, the V gene TRBV30, with D possibly TRBD1 on 5 matching bases. Germline V CDR1 and CDR2: GTSNPN, SVGIG (reference sequence). The CDR3 loop spans 15 amino acids. V lost 5 bases and J 2 bases, leaving 13 bases between the germline ends. CDR3 DNA sequence: TGTGCCTGGGTCCGCCAGGGCGCTGGGGCCAACGTCCTGACTTTC. This codes for CAWVRQGAGANVLTF.

DNA for the CDR3: TGTGCCAGCAGCGGATCACCAGAGGCGGGGGATACGCAGTATTTT. It codes for CASSGSPEAGDTQYF. This chain connects TRBV9 to TRBJ2-3; possible D gene TRBD2, 6 bases. The CDR3 length is 15 residues. From germline, CDR1 is SGDLS and CDR2 YYNGEE. Trimming removed 3 bases from V and 6 bases from J, with 17 bases in between. The complete variable domain, with remaining parts taken from reference TRBV9 and TRBJ2-3, reads DSGVTQTPKHLITATGQRVTLRCSPRSGDLSVYWYQQSLDQGLQFLIQYYNGEERAKGNILERFSAQQFPDLHSELNLSSLELGDSALYFCASSGSPEAGDTQYFGPGTRLTVL.

The chain employs TRBV10-3 and TRBJ2-3; 7 positions match TRBD2. The germline V gene has CDR1 ENHRY and CDR2 SYGVKD. This CDR3 is 16 amino acids long. The trim removed 6 bases at V and 0 bases at J, leaving 9 bases unmatched. The chain's CDR3 is CAIRSASGSSTDTQYF. Here the CDR3 DNA reads TGTGCCATCAGGTCGGCTAGCGGTAGTAGCACAGATACGCAGTATTTT.

A single count supports this clone. This chain's CDR3 is CASSVDQRVWDEQFF. Written as DNA, the CDR3 is TGTGCCAGCAGCGTAGACCAGCGGGTCTGGGATGAGCAGTTCTTC. The chain employs TRBV9 and TRBJ2-1, with D maybe TRBD2 (6 bases). The CDR3 is 15 amino acids. Germline loops: CDR1 SGDLS, CDR2 YYNGEE. V gave up 0 bases and J gave up 8 bases, with 15 bases separating them. Full variable domain (rest looked up from reference TRBV9 and TRBJ2-1): DSGVTQTPKHLITATGQRVTLRCSPRSGDLSVYWYQQSLDQGLQFLIQYYNGEERAKGNILERFSAQQFPDLHSELNLSSLELGDSALYFCASSVDQRVWDEQFFGPGTRLTVL.